The 26 T cell receptor beta chains below come from one sample, sequenced in a study of blood T cells in healthy people across ages. Together with a sample-barcoded 5' primer, a J-beta primer mix was included in a second PCR lasting about 7 to 11 cycles. TCRdb called the 5' RACE reads again in MiXCR, with one record for every CDR3 protein. Seen here are around 800,000 distinct CDR3 sequences, approximately 53% observed once, and the top ten hold approximately 40%. Source material: blood. These receptors were taken from a man older than 75 in good health.

About this clonotype: The junction differs from germline at one of its ends, possibly a read error. The chain joins TRBV14 to TRBJ2-5; TRBD2 is a possible D gene (5 bases). Germline loops: CDR1 SGHDN, CDR2 FVKESK. This CDR3 comprises 16 residues. The CDR3, as DNA: TGTGCCAGCAACCAAGCCTTGGGAGCACCCCTCAATGAGCAGTACTTC. Its translation is CASNQALGAPLNEQYF.

CDR3 loop: CAISLQGASIDEQFF. Here the CDR3 DNA reads TGTGCCATCAGCCTACAGGGGGCAAGTATCGATGAGCAGTTCTTC. This rearrangement joins TRBV10-3 to TRBJ2-1; TRBD1 matches at 9 bases. V gave up 6 bases and J gave up 8 bases; unmatched junction bases: 11. The CDR3 length is 15 residues. CDR1 ENHRY and CDR2 SYGVKD come from the germline V gene.

The V and J genes are TRBV10-3 and TRBJ1-2; D is uncertain. Germline loops: CDR1 ENHRY, CDR2 SYGVKD. Trimming removed 4 bases from V and 6 bases from J, with 15 bases in between. The CDR3 extends over 14 amino acids. Here the CDR3 reads CAISARAAENGYTF. In DNA, the CDR3 is TGTGCCATCAGTGCTAGGGCGGCGGAGAATGGCTACACCTTC.

This clonotype was seen once. This may be a read error: a much more frequent sequence differs by one nucleotide. V and J are TRBV29-1 and TRBJ2-7; 10 bases agree with TRBD1. Germline V gives CDR1 SQVTM, CDR2 ANQGSEA. This CDR3 is 14 amino acids long. Trimming at V came to 8 bases and at J to 4 bases, leaving 11 bases not matched to a gene. The CDR3 coding sequence is TGCAGCTTCATGGTCCGGGACAGGGGATACGAGCAGTACTTC. Residues: CSFMVRDRGYEQYF.

The chain is built from TRBV7-8 and TRBJ2-7; 9 bases align to TRBD2. The CDR3 consists of 19 residues. The V and J ends lost 4 bases and 7 bases, in that order; junction bases with no gene match: 23. The V gene's germline CDR1 is SGHVS and CDR2 FQNEAQ. CDR3: CASSSLYGGRAQRGNEQYF. CDR3 DNA: TGTGCCAGCAGCTCCCTGTATGGCGGGAGGGCTCAACGGGGCAATGAGCAGTACTTC.

The rearrangement joins TRBV28 to TRBJ2-4; TRBD1 might be the D (5 bases). This CDR3 comprises 17 residues. CDR1 MDHEN and CDR2 SYDVKM come from the germline V gene. With 6 bases removed from V and 13 bases from J, the gap between germline ends came to 31 bases. The chain's CDR3 is CASRVLKQGGRYNEQYF. The CDR3 DNA follows: TGTGCCAGCAGGGTTCTGAAGCAGGGCGGTCGGTACAATGAGCAGTACTTC.

The chain joins TRBV29-1 to TRBJ1-2; D gene ambiguous. The CDR3 covers 10 residues. The V and J ends lost 3 bases and 7 bases respectively, with 6 bases between them. CDR1 and CDR2 (germline): SQVTM, ANQGSEA. DNA for the CDR3: TGCAGCGTTGACGGGCTTGGCTACACCTTC. Encoded protein: CSVDGLGYTF.

The V and J genes are TRBV7-6 and TRBJ2-5; 7 bases are a match to TRBD2. CDR3 size: 17 residues. Trimming cost V 1 base and J 1 base; bases outside gene matches: 9. Germline CDR1 reads SGHVS; CDR2 reads FNYEAQ. The DNA for the CDR3 is TGTGCCAGCAGCTTAGGTCCAGCGGGGCTGATCCAAGAGACCCAGTACTTC. This codes for CASSLGPAGLIQETQYF. Variable domain in full (rest from reference TRBV7-6 and TRBJ2-5): GAGVSQSPRYKVTKRGQDVALRCDPISGHVSLYWYRQALGQGPEFLTYFNYEAQQDKSGLPNDRFSAERPEGSISTLTIQRTEQRDSAMYRCASSLGPAGLIQETQYFGPGTRLLVL.

This clonotype was detected only a few times. This chain uses TRBV28 with TRBJ2-4; 7 nucleotides align to TRBD1. The DNA end lines up better with TRBJ2-7; the J call may be wrong. Germline assignment: CDR1 MDHEN and CDR2 SYDVKM. The CDR3 extends over 13 amino acids. CDR3 sequence reads: CASSFGTVYEQYF. The CDR3 region has the DNA TGTGCCAGCAGTTTTGGGACAGTCTACGAGCAGTACTTC.

The rearrangement links TRBV29-1 to TRBJ1-1, with D maybe TRBD1 (6 bases). The CDR3 covers 14 residues. Deletions cut 5 bases from V and 1 base from J, with 14 bases between. The germline gives CDR1 SQVTM, CDR2 ANQGSEA. DNA for the CDR3: TGCAGCGTTTCCGGGGGCGCGGGGAACACTGAAGCTTTCTTT. Translated: CSVSGGAGNTEAFF.

The chain joins TRBV11-2 to TRBJ2-5; D remains unclear. The CDR3 is 15 residues long. V lost 1 base and J 0 bases, leaving 9 bases between the germline ends. From germline, CDR1 is SGHAT and CDR2 FQNNGV. The CDR3 reads CASSLGGRYQETQYF. Here the CDR3 DNA reads TGTGCCAGCAGCTTAGGCGGAAGGTACCAAGAGACCCAGTACTTC.

V and J are TRBV2 and TRBJ1-5; 11 bases are a match to TRBD1. Germline V gene sequence: CDR1 SNHLY, CDR2 FYNNEI. The CDR3 runs 14 residues. Trimming took 6 bases from V and 6 from J; bases not matched to a gene: 4. As DNA, the CDR3 is TGTGCCAGCAGCGGACAGGGGGCTGTTCAGCCCCAGCATTTT. Amino acids: CASSGQGAVQPQHF.

The gene calls are TRBV6-5 and TRBJ2-5; D is unresolved. This CDR3 has 18 residues. CDR1 MNHEY and CDR2 SVGAGI come from the germline V gene. V was shortened by 4 bases and J by 2 bases, with 23 bases between the two germline ends. CDR3 DNA sequence: TGTGCCAGCAGTTTCCGGGCCCATAGTAGGGCCATTCAAGAGACCCAGTACTTC. Its translation: CASSFRAHSRAIQETQYF.

The chain uses TRBV7-2 and TRBJ2-3, with 8 bases that match TRBD1. Germline lookup yields CDR1 SGHTA and CDR2 FQGNSA. V shed 7 bases, J shed 3 bases, and the junction held 6 bases outside the gene matches. The CDR3 spans 14 residues. The CDR3 DNA reads TGTGCCAGCAACACGGGACAGGTAACAGATACGCAGTATTTT. Translated, it gives CASNTGQVTDTQYF.

CDR3 sequence: CASSQGLAGGEETQYF. CDR3 nucleotide sequence: TGTGCCAGCAGCCAAGGGCTAGCGGGAGGGGAAGAGACCCAGTACTTC. This rearrangement joins TRBV3-1 to TRBJ2-7; 12 bases align to TRBD2. Gene TRBJ2-5 matches the end of the DNA better, so the J call may be wrong. This CDR3 comprises 16 residues. CDR1 and CDR2 (germline): LGHDT, YNNKEL (reference sequence).

This clonotype was seen a handful of times. V usage is TRBV29-1 and J usage is TRBJ1-6; D remains ambiguous. The ends were cut back, 4 bases at V and 7 bases at J, with 14 bases in the middle. There are 14 residues in the CDR3. CDR1 and CDR2 (germline): SQVTM, ANQGSEA. For the CDR3, the DNA is TGCAGCGTTGGGGTGGACGGAGACAATTCACCCCTCCACTTT. Amino acid sequence: CSVGVDGDNSPLHF.

The chain joins TRBV30 to TRBJ2-7; D tentatively fits TRBD1 or TRBD2 (5 bases each). Germline V gene sequence: CDR1 GTSNPN, CDR2 SVGIG (reference sequence). Trimming stripped 1 base from V and 6 bases from J, with 19 bases between. The CDR3 extends over 15 amino acids. The CDR3 region has the DNA TGTGCCTGGAGTGACCGGGACGAGGAGCTCGGCGAGCAGTACTTC. Its protein is CAWSDRDEELGEQYF.

The genes are TRBV28 and TRBJ2-4, with 7 bases lining up with TRBD1. The germline CDR1 and CDR2 sequences are MDHEN and SYDVKM. V lost 6 bases, J lost 13 bases, and 18 bases stayed unmatched. The CDR3 has 15 residues. The CDR3 region has the DNA TGTGCCAGCAGGGGGACAGAGCGGCTACCCTGGGAGCAGTACTTC. Residues: CASRGTERLPWEQYF.

With respect to this clonotype: A much more abundant neighbour one base away suggests this may be a read error. J is TRBJ2-7 and V is TRBV3-1, with no clear D. This CDR3 spans 11 amino acids. Per the germline V gene, CDR1 is LGHDT and CDR2 is YNNKEL (reference sequence). Trimming took off 1 base at V and 5 bases at J, with 3 bases between the two ends. The CDR3 sequence is CASSQAHEQYF. In DNA, the CDR3 is TGTGCCAGCAGCCAAGCCCACGAGCAGTACTTC.

The chain is built from TRBV12-3 or TRBV12-4 and TRBJ2-5, with 8 bases matching TRBD1. The J call may not be correct, given that the DNA end is closer to TRBJ2-7. There are 16 residues in the CDR3. CDR3: CASSLIRGQYSYEQYF. The CDR3 nucleotides are TGTGCCAGCAGTCTTATCAGGGGGCAATACTCCTACGAGCAGTACTTC.

This clonotype appeared a few times. V and J are TRBV28 and TRBJ2-5, with unresolved D. This CDR3 region has 14 residues. Trimming stripped 2 bases from V and 2 bases from J, with 9 bases between. Per germline, CDR1 MDHEN and CDR2 SYDVKM. In nucleotides, the CDR3 is TGTGCCAGCAGTTTAGACACAGCTCAAGAGACCCAGTACTTC. Amino acid sequence: CASSLDTAQETQYF.

The V gene is TRBV20-1, the J gene TRBJ1-1, with D possibly matching TRBD1 (6 bases). The CDR3 consists of 14 residues. Germline CDR1 DFQATT, CDR2 SNEGSKA (reference sequence). V lost 1 base, J lost 2 bases, and 11 bases lay in between. CDR3 sequence reads: CSARVSGHNTEAFF. CDR3 nucleotides: TGCAGTGCTAGAGTTTCGGGACATAACACTGAAGCTTTCTTT.

V usage is TRBV7-9 and J usage is TRBJ2-3; 7 nucleotides match TRBD1. CDR1 SEHNR and CDR2 FQNEAQ come from the germline V gene (reference sequence). CDR3 length equals 14 residues. V was pared by 4 bases and J by 14 bases, with 15 bases of the junction left unmatched. The CDR3 protein is CASSSGQNHRYAYF. The CDR3, as DNA: TGTGCCAGCAGCTCGGGACAGAACCACAGATACGCGTATTTT.

In this sample, this clonotype turned up a few times. CDR3 protein: CASSPRLGTYEQYF. In nucleotides, the CDR3 is TGTGCCAGCTCACCACGTCTTGGTACCTACGAGCAGTACTTC. The chain uses TRBV18 and TRBJ2-7; D unclear. The V end was cut by 1 base, the J end by 2 bases, with 9 bases between. The germline gives CDR1 KGHSH, CDR2 LQKENI. CDR3 length: 14 residues.

The chain combines TRBV29-1 with TRBJ2-3; D is unresolved. Trimming took 3 bases from V and 5 from J, leaving 9 bases between them. Germline assignment: CDR1 SQVTM and CDR2 ANQGSEA. The CDR3 loop spans 12 amino acids. The CDR3 spells CSVEGSGDTQYF. CDR3 in DNA: TGCAGCGTTGAGGGGTCGGGAGATACGCAGTATTTT.

In this sample, this clonotype turned up once. The J gene is TRBJ2-3, the V gene TRBV6-5, with 10 nucleotides matching TRBD1. V shed 5 bases, J shed 4 bases, and the junction held 3 bases outside the gene matches. This CDR3 is 14 amino acids long. Germline-derived CDR1 and CDR2 are MNHEY and SVGAGI. For the CDR3, the DNA is TGTGCCAGCAGTCGGGACAGGGGCCCAGATACGCAGTATTTT. Translating it yields CASSRDRGPDTQYF.